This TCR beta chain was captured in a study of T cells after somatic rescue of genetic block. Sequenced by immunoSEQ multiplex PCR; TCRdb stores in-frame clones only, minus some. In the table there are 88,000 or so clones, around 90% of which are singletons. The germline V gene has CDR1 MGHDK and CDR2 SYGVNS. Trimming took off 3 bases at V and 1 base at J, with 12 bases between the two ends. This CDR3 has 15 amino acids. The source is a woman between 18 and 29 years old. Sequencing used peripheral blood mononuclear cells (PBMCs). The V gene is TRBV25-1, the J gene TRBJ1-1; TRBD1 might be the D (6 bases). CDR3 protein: CASSEVRGWNTEAFF. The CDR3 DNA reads TGTGCCAGCAGTGAGGTGAGGGGGTGGAACACTGAAGCTTTCTTT.